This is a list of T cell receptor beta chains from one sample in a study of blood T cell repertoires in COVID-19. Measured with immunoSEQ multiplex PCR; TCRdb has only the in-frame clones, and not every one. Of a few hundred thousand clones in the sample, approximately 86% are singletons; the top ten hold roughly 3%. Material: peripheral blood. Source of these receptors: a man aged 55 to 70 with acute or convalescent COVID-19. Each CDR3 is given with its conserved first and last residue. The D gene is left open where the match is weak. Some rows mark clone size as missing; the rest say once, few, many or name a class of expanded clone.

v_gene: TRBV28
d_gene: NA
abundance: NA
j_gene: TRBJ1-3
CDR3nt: TGTGCCAGCAGTTCGGTTGAATGGGAAAGGAGGGACACCATATATTTT
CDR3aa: CASSSVEWERRDTIYF

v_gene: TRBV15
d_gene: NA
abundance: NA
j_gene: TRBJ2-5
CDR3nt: TGTGCCACCAGCAGACAGCAGGGGCGGCCAGAGACCCAGTACTTC
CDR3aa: CATSRQQGRPETQYF

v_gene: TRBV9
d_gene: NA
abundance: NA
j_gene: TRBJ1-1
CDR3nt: TGTGCCAGCAGCGTTAGGCAGGATAACACTGAAGCTTTCTTT
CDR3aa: CASSVRQDNTEAFF

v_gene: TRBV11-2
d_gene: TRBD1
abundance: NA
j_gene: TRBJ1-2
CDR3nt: TGTGCCAGCAGAAAACAGGGGGGCGTCTATGGCTACACCTTC
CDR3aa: CASRKQGGVYGYTF

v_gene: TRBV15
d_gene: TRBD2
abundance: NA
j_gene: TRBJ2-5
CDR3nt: TGTGCCACCAGCAGACCGGGACTAGCGGGGGTGGAGACCCAGTACTTC
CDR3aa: CATSRPGLAGVETQYF

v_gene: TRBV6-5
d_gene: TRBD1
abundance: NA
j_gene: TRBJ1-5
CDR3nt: TGTGCCAGCAGCCCCGACAGGGGCACCAATCAGCCCCAGCATTTT
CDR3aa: CASSPDRGTNQPQHF

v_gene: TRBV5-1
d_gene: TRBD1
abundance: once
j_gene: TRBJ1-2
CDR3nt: TGCGCCAGCAGCGCAGACAGGGACTATGGCTACACCTTC
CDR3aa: CASSADRDYGYTF

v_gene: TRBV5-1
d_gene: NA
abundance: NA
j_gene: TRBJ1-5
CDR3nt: TGCGCCAGCAGCTCGTCATGGGGCAGCAATCAGCCCCAGCATTTT
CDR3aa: CASSSSWGSNQPQHF

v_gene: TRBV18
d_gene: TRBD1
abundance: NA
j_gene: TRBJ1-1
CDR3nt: TGTGCCAGCTCACCCAGGACAGGGGGCTACACTGAAGCTTTCTTT
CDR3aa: CASSPRTGGYTEAFF

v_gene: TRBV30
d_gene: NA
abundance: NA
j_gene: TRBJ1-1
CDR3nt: TGTGCCTGGAGCGCAAGGGGAACTGAAGCTTTCTTT
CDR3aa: CAWSARGTEAFF

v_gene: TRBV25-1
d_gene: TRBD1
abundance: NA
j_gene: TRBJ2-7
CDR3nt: TGTGCCAGCAGAGGACAGGGGGGCTCCTACGAGCAGTACTTC
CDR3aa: CASRGQGGSYEQYF

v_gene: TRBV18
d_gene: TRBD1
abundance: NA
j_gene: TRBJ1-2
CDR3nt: TGTGCCAGCTCACCGGCGGGACAGGGTAATGGCTACACCTTC
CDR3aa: CASSPAGQGNGYTF

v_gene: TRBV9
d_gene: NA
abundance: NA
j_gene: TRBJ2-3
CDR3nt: TGTGCCAGCAGCGTAGGGCCCCCAGATACGCAGTATTTT
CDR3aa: CASSVGPPDTQYF

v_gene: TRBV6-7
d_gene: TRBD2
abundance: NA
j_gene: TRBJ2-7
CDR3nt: TGTGCCAGCAGTTACGCTCCCGGCGGGGGTGCCTACGAGCAGTACTTC
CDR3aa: CASSYAPGGGAYEQYF

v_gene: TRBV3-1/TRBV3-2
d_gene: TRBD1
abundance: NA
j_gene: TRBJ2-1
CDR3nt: TGTGCCAGCAGCCTACATACCGGGACAGGGCCCAATGAGCAGTTCTTC
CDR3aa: CASSLHTGTGPNEQFF

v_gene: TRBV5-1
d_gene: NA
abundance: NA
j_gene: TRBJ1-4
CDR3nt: TGCGCCAGCAGCTTGTTGGCGGGGGGGGTTGTAGCAAAACTGTTTTTT
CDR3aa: CASSLLAGGVVAKLFF

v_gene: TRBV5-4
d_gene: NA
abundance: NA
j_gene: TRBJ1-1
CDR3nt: TGTGCCAGCAGCTCGGAGAATCGTCACACTGAAGCTTTCTTT
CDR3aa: CASSSENRHTEAFF

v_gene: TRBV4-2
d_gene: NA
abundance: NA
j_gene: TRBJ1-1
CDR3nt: TGTGCCAGCAGCCAAGATAAGTCGGGGGACCCTTCCCCCTTGAACACTGAAGCTTTCTTT
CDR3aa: CASSQDKSGDPSPLNTEAFF

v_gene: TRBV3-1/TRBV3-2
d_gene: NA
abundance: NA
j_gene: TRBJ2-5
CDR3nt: TGTGCCAGCAGCCTCCGGGTCCAAGAGACCCAGTACTTC
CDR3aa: CASSLRVQETQYF

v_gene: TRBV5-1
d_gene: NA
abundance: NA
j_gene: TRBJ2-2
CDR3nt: TGCGCCAGCAGCTTGGCGGGGGACAACACCGGGGAGCTGTTTTTT
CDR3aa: CASSLAGDNTGELFF

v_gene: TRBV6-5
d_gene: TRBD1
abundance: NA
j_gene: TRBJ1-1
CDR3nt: TGTGCCAGCAGGGGACAGGGAAGGGGTGAAGCTTTCTTT
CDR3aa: CASRGQGRGEAFF

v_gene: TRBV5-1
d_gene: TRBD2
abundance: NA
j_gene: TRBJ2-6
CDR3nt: TGCGCCAGCAGCCCCAATCTAGCGGGGGGGCCTGGGGCCAACGTCCTGACTTTC
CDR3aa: CASSPNLAGGPGANVLTF

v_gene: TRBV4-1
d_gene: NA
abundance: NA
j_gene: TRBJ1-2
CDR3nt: TGCGCCAGCAGCCAAGAGGGAGGGGGTGACTATGGCTACACCTTC
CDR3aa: CASSQEGGGDYGYTF